The 9 T cell receptor beta chains presented below share a single source sample, sequenced in a study of cytomegalovirus exposure and HLA in healthy donors. It was with 60 Vbeta and 13 Jbeta primers that the PCR ran. The repertoire was sequenced with immunoSEQ multiplex PCR; TCRdb's copy has only in-frame clones and lacks some. The table shows approximately 100,000 clones, with roughly 80% occurring only once. The sequencing sample was made of PBMCs. The origin of the receptors is a female donor in good health and CMV-seronegative.

This clone was picked up one time. The genes are TRBV6-6 and TRBJ1-6; tentative D call: TRBD1 (5 bases). Germline loops: CDR1 MNHNY, CDR2 SVGAGI (reference sequence). Trimming stripped 2 bases from V and 11 bases from J, with 19 bases between. This CDR3 is 16 amino acids long. The CDR3 sequence: CASSYPTQGTGAPLHF. As DNA, the CDR3 is TGTGCCAGCAGTTACCCGACGCAGGGCACGGGGGCACCCCTCCACTTT.

V gene TRBV6-4 combines with J gene TRBJ2-3; TRBD2 is a possible D gene (5 bases). Per the germline V gene, CDR1 is MRHNA and CDR2 is SNTAGT. The V end was cut by 5 bases, the J end by 6 bases, with 9 bases between. The CDR3 sequence is 12 residues long. CDR3 nucleotides: TGTGCCAGCAGTCGGACGGGGGATACGCAGTATTTT. Protein product: CASSRTGDTQYF.

The chain recombines TRBV5-1 with TRBJ1-2; 9 nucleotides align to TRBD1. The CDR3 length is 15 residues. The V gene end was trimmed by 4 bases and the J gene end by 7 bases; junction bases not matched to a gene: 11. Germline V lookup: CDR1 SGHRS, CDR2 YFSETQ. The CDR3 region has the DNA TGCGCCAGCAGCCCGGACAGGGGAGATAAAGGTGGCTACACCTTC. Translating it yields CASSPDRGDKGGYTF.

This clone was detected once. This chain connects TRBV30 to TRBJ2-4; D perhaps matches TRBD1 (5 bases). Per the germline V gene, CDR1 is GTSNPN and CDR2 is SVGIG (reference sequence). The V end lost 3 bases, the J end lost 1 base, and 16 bases lay between the germline ends. This CDR3 is 16 amino acids long. In nucleotides, the CDR3 is TGTGCCTGGAGGGTCCCAGGACATAGGGCCAAAAACATTCAGTACTTC. This gives the protein CAWRVPGHRAKNIQYF.

This sequence joins TRBV7-2 and TRBJ2-5; D possibly corresponds to TRBD1 (6 bases). This CDR3 is built from 14 residues. Germline V gene sequence: CDR1 SGHTA, CDR2 FQGNSA. The V end was cut by 5 bases, the J end by 2 bases, with 12 bases between. CDR3 sequence reads: CASSVDSSQETQYF. For the CDR3, the DNA is TGTGCCAGCAGCGTGGACAGTAGTCAAGAGACCCAGTACTTC.

The table lists this clone with a few counts. This chain connects TRBV4-1 to TRBJ1-4; unclear D gene. This CDR3 is built from 12 residues. Trimming shortened V by 0 bases and J by 8 bases, and 4 bases separated the two germline ends. The germline CDR1 and CDR2 sequences are MGHRA and YSYEKL. The CDR3 spells CASSQDREKLFF. In DNA, the CDR3 is TGCGCCAGCAGCCAAGATCGGGAAAAACTGTTTTTT.

This clone was counted between two and nine times. This chain connects TRBV5-1 to TRBJ1-6; 9 nucleotides align to TRBD1. The germline CDR1 and CDR2 sequences are SGHRS and YFSETQ. The CDR3 runs 17 residues. V lost 2 bases, J lost 7 bases, and 10 bases stayed unmatched. DNA for the CDR3: TGCGCCAGCAGCTTATTTCCCTCCGGGACAGGGAATTCACCCCTCCACTTT. Translated, it gives CASSLFPSGTGNSPLHF.

The chain has TRBV19 and TRBJ2-2, with 8 bases lining up with TRBD2. CDR1 is LNHDA and CDR2 is SQIVND in the germline V gene (reference sequence). The V segment lost 1 base and the J segment 2 bases; nucleotides outside the gene matches: 3. The CDR3 consists of 16 residues. The CDR3 DNA sequence: TGTGCCAGTAGTATAGGTGCGGGGGGTAACACCGGGGAGCTGTTTTTT. It specifies CASSIGAGGNTGELFF.

This chain connects TRBV5-4 to TRBJ2-5; tentative D call: TRBD2 (5 bases). V was clipped by 0 bases and J by 3 bases, with 12 bases between them. The length of the CDR3 is 15 residues. Germline loops: CDR1 SGHNT, CDR2 YYREEE (reference sequence). The chain's CDR3 is CASSLASRIEETQYF. In DNA, the CDR3 is TGTGCCAGCAGCTTGGCTAGCCGTATTGAAGAGACCCAGTACTTC.